The source of this TCR beta chain is a study of blood T cell repertoires in COVID-19 (dated by TCRdb to 2018 to 2021). Study-level background: The collaborator samples originated in the United States, Italy and Spain and spanned the acute and convalescent phases of COVID-19. The material from the prospective study consisted of cDNA or gDNA derived from T cells, B-cell-depleted T cells, or PBMCs. The dataset comprised deeply sampled blood TCRbeta repertoires from subjects exposed to, actively infected with, or recovered from COVID-19. The repertoires were made available in a free public database intended to serve as a resource for research on the immune response to SARS-CoV-2. The samples were drawn from two sources: the first 160 participants of the ongoing ImmuneRACE study, and 1,000 to 1,500 subjects contributed by 6 global collaborators. A de-identified subject ID, COVID-19 status, age in years and sex were almost always included in the sample metadata. Where HLA class I and class II types were available, the types were taken from metadata supplied by the sample provider, not from assay-based typing.

Samples from volunteer blood donors who had recovered from COVID-19 were contributed by a second Seattle source. Each collaborating institution followed its own protocols to collect whole blood in K2EDTA tubes. For TCRbeta analysis, collaborators shipped samples in one of three forms: frozen whole blood, isolated PBMCs, or DNA extracted from either of those sample types. Broad study findings and their caveats: How much clinical and demographic metadata was included differed by source and by participant, and the metadata was provided uncurated.

About this clone: Its cognate antigen has yet to be identified. Base qualities are missing; no much larger clone stands one base away.

TCRbeta CDR3 regions were amplified from genomic DNA using the immunoSEQ Assay, a bias-controlled multiplex PCR. In the source study's methods: The number of nucleated cells in each sample was estimated by amplification of reference gene primers within the assay. Sequence reads were collapsed and filtered to measure the absolute abundance of every unique TCRbeta CDR3 rearrangement. For each sample, productive Simpson clonality was calculated by taking the square root of Simpson's diversity index across productive rearrangements. TCRdb took over this immuneACCESS table, retaining in-frame rearrangements with V and J assigned. Such tables are incomplete; in checked studies, under half of the missing clones stem from an unresolved V gene, and the remainder is unexplained. V, J and clone size derive from that table, while D and trimming were established from the DNA sequence. The sample data list 130,000 to 150,000 clones, and more than 75% of these were observed just once. Of the sample, roughly 35% falls within the top ten clones.

V and J lose 5 bases and 3 bases, and a span of 16 bases separates them. The CDR3 runs 15 residues from the cysteine to the phenylalanine. The CDR3 DNA has 45 bases and is translated from base 1. Per the germline V gene, SGHTS is the CDR1 and YDEGEE is the CDR2. Material: peripheral blood. Rearrangement joined TRBV5-8 to TRBJ2-3, with TRBD1 as a weak D call on 6 bases. The sequence was obtained from a man aged 45-60 years who had recovered from COVID-19. CDR3 sequence: CASRVRTGLTDTQYF. The DNA sequence is given as TGTGCCAGCAGGGTGAGAACAGGGTTAACAGATACGCAGTATTTT.